A selection of T cell receptor beta chains follows, all from one sample in a study of CD8 T cells in ankylosing spondylitis. In TCRdb, the 5' RACE reads were re-called with MiXCR into one record per CDR3 protein. Of 650,000 to 800,000 distinct CDR3 sequences listed, 15% to 20% are singletons. The sample comprised blood, either unsorted or a sorted T cell fraction (not recorded which). The receptors were sampled from a male donor with ankylosing spondylitis. Both conserved end residues are part of each CDR3. Rows may omit the clone size; those that give it use once, few, many or a size class.

clone size: NA; V gene: TRBV20-1; J gene: TRBJ1-2; CDR3 protein: CSAPAGARDIHYGYTF
clone size: NA; V gene: TRBV4-1; J gene: TRBJ2-6; CDR3 protein: CASSPGQGASSGANVLTF
clone size: NA; V gene: TRBV29-1; J gene: TRBJ2-3; CDR3 protein: CSVEWWGLVDTQYF
clone size: NA; V gene: TRBV7-9; J gene: TRBJ2-3; CDR3 protein: CAGATDTQYF
clone size: many; V gene: TRBV5-1; J gene: TRBJ2-7; CDR3 protein: CASSLGAGSVYEQYF
clone size: NA; V gene: TRBV7-2; J gene: TRBJ2-5; CDR3 protein: CASSPDGYGSQYF
clone size: few; V gene: TRBV28; J gene: TRBJ2-7; CDR3 protein: CASSLFLGTSGTYEQYF
clone size: many; V gene: TRBV12-3/TRBV12-4; J gene: TRBJ1-4; CDR3 protein: CASRPGATNEKLFF
clone size: NA; V gene: TRBV9; J gene: TRBJ2-1; CDR3 protein: CASSVGGGTGSYNEQFF
clone size: few; V gene: TRBV28; J gene: TRBJ2-7; CDR3 protein: CASTPGGFVYEQYF
clone size: NA; V gene: TRBV5-1; J gene: TRBJ1-6; CDR3 protein: CASSPRGEDNSPLHF
clone size: once; V gene: TRBV27; J gene: TRBJ2-3; CDR3 protein: CASSLRTKSLDTQYF
clone size: few; V gene: TRBV10-3; J gene: TRBJ2-5; CDR3 protein: CATGTDETQYF
clone size: few; V gene: TRBV7-9; J gene: TRBJ2-5; CDR3 protein: CASSSEIEETQYF
clone size: NA; V gene: TRBV28; J gene: TRBJ2-5; CDR3 protein: CASSLFGGQETQYF
clone size: NA; V gene: TRBV28; J gene: TRBJ2-3; CDR3 protein: CASSLVTGGIRTDTQYF
clone size: few; V gene: TRBV4-2; J gene: TRBJ1-2; CDR3 protein: CASSQVEVYGYTF
clone size: few; V gene: TRBV5-1; J gene: TRBJ2-2; CDR3 protein: CASSEGLAGDGTGELFF
clone size: NA; V gene: TRBV6-5; J gene: TRBJ1-6; CDR3 protein: CASSYSRPRGGIFSPLHF
clone size: few; V gene: TRBV5-5; J gene: TRBJ2-3; CDR3 protein: CASSLSPRGDTQYF
clone size: few; V gene: TRBV7-9; J gene: TRBJ2-7; CDR3 protein: CASSLTRGGANEQYF
clone size: many; V gene: TRBV12-3/TRBV12-4; J gene: TRBJ1-2; CDR3 protein: CASSGGGYGYTF
clone size: NA; V gene: TRBV6-1; J gene: TRBJ2-1; CDR3 protein: CASSQGQGVGNEQFF
clone size: NA; V gene: TRBV27; J gene: TRBJ1-6; CDR3 protein: CASMDRESPLHF
clone size: few; V gene: TRBV7-3; J gene: TRBJ2-1; CDR3 protein: CASSWGTSLPNEQFF
clone size: NA; V gene: TRBV7-2; J gene: TRBJ1-2; CDR3 protein: CASSETGDYGYTF
clone size: few; V gene: TRBV29-1; J gene: TRBJ1-2; CDR3 protein: CSVPNAANYGYTF
clone size: NA; V gene: TRBV7-9; J gene: TRBJ2-1; CDR3 protein: CASSLVRPDNEQFF
clone size: few; V gene: TRBV5-1; J gene: TRBJ2-1; CDR3 protein: CASSPTPDLSYNEQFF
clone size: NA; V gene: TRBV29-1; J gene: TRBJ2-5; CDR3 protein: CSVVTKQQETQYF
clone size: few; V gene: TRBV27; J gene: TRBJ1-2; CDR3 protein: CASSEDGPYGYTF
clone size: NA; V gene: TRBV5-6; J gene: TRBJ2-7; CDR3 protein: CASSLAPTGPYEQYF
clone size: many; V gene: TRBV20-1; J gene: TRBJ1-1; CDR3 protein: CSARDLTRGMNTEAFF
clone size: NA; V gene: TRBV27; J gene: TRBJ1-2; CDR3 protein: CASSLLPTGGPTGYTF
clone size: NA; V gene: TRBV3-1; J gene: TRBJ2-7; CDR3 protein: CASSQDYKGREQYF
clone size: few; V gene: TRBV28; J gene: TRBJ2-7; CDR3 protein: CASSTPGQGSYEQYF
clone size: few; V gene: TRBV7-2; J gene: TRBJ2-7; CDR3 protein: CASSLHGQIMEQYF
clone size: few; V gene: TRBV20-1; J gene: TRBJ2-1; CDR3 protein: CSARGGDFSTYYNEQFF
clone size: NA; V gene: TRBV24-1; J gene: TRBJ2-3; CDR3 protein: CATSSGQGIYTDTQYF
clone size: NA; V gene: TRBV5-1; J gene: TRBJ1-1; CDR3 protein: CASTLGGPGTEAFF
clone size: NA; V gene: TRBV9; J gene: TRBJ1-3; CDR3 protein: CASSVEISSGNTIYF
clone size: NA; V gene: TRBV4-3; J gene: TRBJ2-2; CDR3 protein: CASSQDLVSGMPGELFF
clone size: NA; V gene: TRBV24-1; J gene: TRBJ1-2; CDR3 protein: CATSDLQLEGGEDGYTF
clone size: few; V gene: TRBV7-2; J gene: TRBJ2-7; CDR3 protein: CASSPQGGQGRNEQYF
clone size: NA; V gene: TRBV15; J gene: TRBJ2-7; CDR3 protein: CATSRGGGRTTYEQYF
clone size: NA; V gene: TRBV20-1; J gene: TRBJ2-5; CDR3 protein: CSARNPAGGLETQYF
clone size: many; V gene: TRBV4-2; J gene: TRBJ2-7; CDR3 protein: CASSRGGTSYEQYF
clone size: NA; V gene: TRBV2; J gene: TRBJ2-2; CDR3 protein: CASSAAGNTGELFF
clone size: NA; V gene: TRBV6-5; J gene: TRBJ2-1; CDR3 protein: CASSYQAIAGGRGNEQFF
clone size: few; V gene: TRBV2; J gene: TRBJ2-6; CDR3 protein: CASTPRSGANVLTF
clone size: few; V gene: TRBV7-2; J gene: TRBJ1-1; CDR3 protein: CASSFDRVTEAFF
clone size: NA; V gene: TRBV28; J gene: TRBJ2-2; CDR3 protein: CASSSMGDSTGELFF
clone size: NA; V gene: TRBV4-1; J gene: TRBJ2-7; CDR3 protein: CASSQGSRQGDPYEQYF
clone size: NA; V gene: TRBV3-1; J gene: TRBJ2-2; CDR3 protein: CASSQPGELFF
clone size: few; V gene: TRBV10-3; J gene: TRBJ1-5; CDR3 protein: CAIRGTGGPNQPQHF
clone size: few; V gene: TRBV5-1; J gene: TRBJ1-4; CDR3 protein: CASGPGTVSTNEKLFF
clone size: few; V gene: TRBV20-1; J gene: TRBJ1-1; CDR3 protein: CSGGRGRGTEAFF
clone size: many; V gene: TRBV18; J gene: TRBJ2-1; CDR3 protein: CASSPQANEQFF